This entry describes one T cell receptor (beta chain). Its specificity is unknown. RNA transcripts provided the source from which TCR beta CDR3 regions were amplified. First-round RT-PCR of the TCR CDR3 relied on the HTBI primer set. One entry per CDR3 protein results from TCRdb running MiXCR on the multiplex PCR reads. Of 350,000 or so distinct CDR3 sequences listed, 20% to 25% are singletons. These data belong to a study of T cells in Graves' hyperthyroidism and ophthalmopathy. The wider study: Sampling of peripheral blood happened at initial diagnosis, prior to any treatment. Findings of the study overall: The model forecast ophthalmopathy, anticipating it by a median approximately 6 months before onset.

Any patient presenting with uncontrolled infection, other autoimmune disease, pregnancy or lactation was left out. V dropped 3 bases and J dropped 4; count of bases not matched to a gene: 5. CDR1 SGHAT and CDR2 FQNNGV come from the germline V gene. CDR3 length equals 14 residues. Source material: blood. The chain combines TRBV11-2 with TRBJ1-1; 7 bases are shared with TRBD1. This TCR was sampled from a woman in her forties or fifties with Graves' hyperthyroidism. The CDR3 reads CASSFNRGSTEAFF. CDR3 DNA: TGTGCCAGCAGCTTTAACAGGGGTAGCACTGAAGCTTTCTTT.